The 28 T cell receptor beta chains below all came from one sample that was sequenced in a study of tumor and adjacent non-tumor tissue in lung cancer. Three rounds of nested PCR, following a modified ARM-PCR protocol, produced the TCRbeta library. TCRdb independently ran MiXCR on the multiplex PCR reads; one entry per CDR3 protein. The data contain over 60,000 distinct CDR3 sequences, around 86% of them singletons. The template was RNA from unsorted bulk tissue. The specimen sequenced was lung tumor tissue. The receptors stem from a woman between 45 and 60 years old with non-small cell lung cancer.

In the case of this clonotype: Mismatch with germline at one junction end may stem from a read error. This rearrangement joins TRBV24-1 to TRBJ2-3, with 13 bases that match TRBD2. The CDR3 covers 16 residues. The germline V gene encodes CDR1 KGHDR and CDR2 SFDVKD. In DNA form, the CDR3 reads TGTGCCACCAGTCATCCGGGACTAGCGGGAATAGATACACAGTATTTT. Translation: CATSHPGLAGIDTQYF.

Concerning this clonotype: This CDR3 fails to terminate in the conserved phenylalanine or tryptophan, so it likely reflects a read error. The chain has TRBV11-1 and TRBJ1-1; D might be TRBD1 (6 bases). The V and J ends lost 9 bases and 1 base respectively, with 12 bases between them. CDR1 is SGHAT, CDR2 FQDESV, per germline (reference sequence). The length of the CDR3 is 13 residues. The CDR3 DNA sequence: TGTGCCAGTAGCAAGACAGGGAACACTGAAGCTTTCTAT. Residues: CASSKTGNTEAFY.

With regard to this clonotype: The junction differs from germline at one of its ends, possibly a read error. This rearrangement joins TRBV30 to TRBJ2-3; 7 bases agree with TRBD1. The CDR3 extends over 14 amino acids. The germline CDR1 and CDR2 sequences are GTSNPN and SVGIG (reference sequence). This chain's CDR3 is CVCQQGTDTNTQYF. In DNA, the CDR3 is TGTGTCTGTCAACAGGGGACCGACACAAATACGCAGTATTTT.

This clonotype has more than one count but fewer than ten. The chain is built from TRBV19 and TRBJ2-5; no clear D gene. V was shortened by 1 base and J by 5 bases, with 11 bases between the two germline ends. Germline V gene data show CDR1 as LNHDA and CDR2 as SQIVND (reference sequence). The CDR3 extends over 14 amino acids. The CDR3 nucleotides read TGTGCCAGTAGTATAGCGTTCGGGTTCGAGACCCAGTACTTC. The encoded protein is CASSIAFGFETQYF.

Of note for this clonotype: This CDR3 fails to terminate in the conserved phenylalanine or tryptophan, so it likely reflects a read error. V and J are TRBV11-2 and TRBJ2-1; tentatively, D is TRBD2 (6 bases). The germline V gene has CDR1 SGHAT and CDR2 FQNNGV. The V end was cut by 5 bases, the J end by 10 bases, with 24 bases between. The CDR3 totals 16 residues. CDR3 sequence: CASSLMTGTGGPEQFL. DNA for the CDR3: TGTGCCAGCAGCCTAATGACCGGGACTGGTGGACCAGAGCAGTTCTTA.

The chain is built from TRBV11-2 and TRBJ2-7; D uncertain. This CDR3 comprises 16 residues. Trimming stripped 9 bases from V and 5 bases from J, with 26 bases between. CDR1 is SGHAT and CDR2 is FQNNGV in the germline V gene. The CDR3, as DNA: TGTGCCAGTAACTCCACAGAGCCCGGGCCGCGGCACGAGCAGTACTTC. Translating it yields CASNSTEPGPRHEQYF.

As to this clonotype: One junction end disagrees with the germline gene, perhaps due to a read error. This rearrangement joins TRBV11-3 to TRBJ2-5, with 8 bases fitting TRBD1. In germline, CDR1 is SGHNT, CDR2 YENEEA. The CDR3 totals 14 residues. The CDR3 loop reads CAGSRDRSQETEYF. CDR3 bases: TGTGCCGGCAGCAGGGACAGGAGCCAAGAGACCGAGTACTTC. The whole variable domain, filled in from reference TRBV11-3 and TRBJ2-5, reads EAGVVQSPRYKIIEKKQPVAFWCNPISGHNTLYWYLQNLGQGPELLIRYENEEAVDDSQLPKDRFSAERLKGVDSTLKIQPAELGDSAVYLCAGSRDRSQETEYFGPGTRLLVL.

Concerning this clonotype itself: Possible read error: a much larger clone is one base away. The chain recombines TRBV30 with TRBJ2-2; D is uncertain. The germline CDR1 and CDR2 sequences are GTSNPN and SVGIG (reference sequence). This CDR3 contains 14 residues. DNA of the CDR3: TGTGCCTGGAGGGAAATCGATAACAGCGGGGAGCTGTTTTTT. Translating gives CAWREIDNSGELFF.

A remark on this clonotype: The junction does not match germline at one end; this may be a read error. The chain carries TRBV11-2 and TRBJ1-2, with D unclear. Germline V gene data show CDR1 as SGHAT and CDR2 as FQNNGV. CDR3 size: 14 residues. The CDR3 DNA reads TGTGCCTGCACCTTAACACGTACTAACTATGGCTACAACTTC. This encodes CACTLTRTNYGYNF.

A single count supports this clonotype. The germline gene is not matched at one end of the junction; a read error may be the cause. The chain uses TRBV4-1 and TRBJ1-1, with D hard to call. This CDR3 spans 16 amino acids. Germline CDR1 is MGHRA and CDR2 is YSYEKL. The DNA for the CDR3 is TGCACCAGCAGCCAAGATCGTTACTGGGCGAACACTGAAGCTTTCTTC. Protein product: CTSSQDRYWANTEAFF.

A remark on this clonotype: Relative to the germline gene, one junction end is altered; a read error may explain this. J is TRBJ2-7 and V is TRBV28, with TRBD1 matching 9 bases. Germline loops: CDR1 MDHEN, CDR2 SYDVKM. The length of the CDR3 is 15 residues. CDR3 amino acids: CASSFLTGGFYERYF. The CDR3 region has the DNA TGTGCCAGCAGTTTTTTGACAGGGGGATTCTACGAGCGGTATTTC. Together with reference TRBV28 and TRBJ2-7, the CDR3 gives the full variable domain: DVKVTQSSRYLVKRTGEKVFLECVQDMDHENMFWYRQDPGLGLRLIYFSYDVKMKEKGDIPEGYSVSREKKERFSLILESASTNQTSMYLCASSFLTGGFYERYFGPGTRLTVT.

By sample fraction, this clonotype is large (0.1 to 1%). V gene TRBV4-2 combines with J gene TRBJ2-7, with D perhaps matching TRBD2 (6 bases). Trimming removed 5 bases from V and 5 bases from J, with 16 bases in between. This CDR3 contains 14 residues. Germline V lookup: CDR1 LGHNA, CDR2 YNFKEQ. The CDR3 sequence is CASSGGAGTHEQYF. CDR3 in DNA: TGTGCCAGCAGCGGGGGTGCGGGGACCCACGAGCAGTACTTC.

About this clonotype: The junction departs from germline at one end; a sequencing error may be responsible. J is TRBJ2-1 and V is TRBV24-1; D unresolved. CDR1 and CDR2 (germline): KGHDR, SFDVKD. This CDR3 has 16 amino acids. CDR3 DNA sequence: TGTGCCATCAGTAAGGCCAGCAGCAGATTCTACAGTGAGCAGTTCTTC. The encoded protein is CAISKASSRFYSEQFF.

A remark on this clonotype: A read error may account for a junction end that differs from germline. The rearrangement uses TRBV20-1 and TRBJ2-3; D might be TRBD2 (5 bases). The CDR3 has 14 residues. Germline V gene lookup returns CDR1 DFQATT and CDR2 SNEGSKA (reference sequence). The CDR3 region is CSAAGGLMMDTKCF. In DNA, the CDR3 is TGCAGTGCGGCAGGCGGGCTGATGATGGATACGAAGTGTTTT.

The chain is built from TRBV4-3 and TRBJ2-1; D unresolved. V lost 3 bases to trimming and J lost 5 bases, with 17 bases between them. Per germline, CDR1 LGHNA and CDR2 YSLEER. This CDR3 has 16 amino acids. The CDR3: CASSQRTCGNDNEQFF. The CDR3 DNA reads TGCGCCAGCAGCCAGCGAACTTGCGGCAACGACAATGAGCAGTTCTTC.

Notes on this clonotype: The junction and the germline gene differ at one end; a read error may be behind it. This chain connects TRBV12-3 or TRBV12-4 to TRBJ2-1; the D is unclear. The CDR3 is 13 amino acids. The CDR3 spells CVSSLGGHNEQFF. CDR3 DNA sequence: TGTGTCAGCAGTTTGGGTGGGCACAATGAGCAGTTCTTC.

Only a few counts were recorded for this clonotype. With a much larger clone just one base away, this may be a read error. V gene TRBV28 combines with J gene TRBJ1-1; no clear D. This CDR3 contains 13 residues. Germline V gene data show CDR1 as MDHEN and CDR2 as SYDVKM. The CDR3 DNA reads as TGTGTCAGCAGCCCTTCAGGACCGCTTGAAGCTTTCTTT. Translating it yields CVSSPSGPLEAFF.

In this sample, this clonotype turned up once. It is likely a read error, because the conserved phenylalanine at the end of the CDR3 is missing. V usage is TRBV20-1 and J usage is TRBJ1-5; D not resolved. CDR1 and CDR2 (germline): DFQATT, SNEGSKA (reference sequence). This CDR3 has 14 amino acids. The V gene lost 5 bases and the J gene lost 4 bases, with 15 bases spanning the gap. As DNA, the CDR3 is TGCAGTGCTCAAAGACCCCAAGGGAATCAGCCCCAGCATTTA. It yields the protein CSAQRPQGNQPQHL.

The rearrangement uses TRBV4-1 and TRBJ1-1, with D unclear. The CDR3 contains 12 residues. Looked up from germline, CDR1 is MGHRA and CDR2 is YSYEKL. V lost 6 bases, J lost 10 bases, and 15 bases lay in between. This CDR3 reads CASSPAGQVAFF. In DNA form, the CDR3 reads TGCGCCAGCAGTCCCGCAGGTCAGGTAGCTTTCTTT.

V is TRBV5-4 and J is TRBJ1-6; TRBD1 is a possible D gene (5 bases). CDR1 is SGHNT and CDR2 is YYREEE in the germline V gene (reference sequence). The CDR3 is 15 residues long. Between the trimmed V and J ends, which lost 5 bases and 9 bases, there was a span of 18 bases. The DNA of the CDR3 is TGTGCCAGCAGTTTGAACAGCGGGGCTGGTTCACCCCTCCACTTT. This encodes CASSLNSGAGSPLHF.

A single count supports this clonotype. Relative to the germline gene, one junction end is altered; a read error may explain this. The rearrangement joins TRBV6-5 to TRBJ2-5; a possible D gene is TRBD2 (5 bases). The CDR3 length is 15 residues. The germline CDR1 and CDR2 sequences are MNHEY and SVGAGI. CDR3 sequence: CASSYGLTRGETHYF. For the CDR3, the DNA is TGTGCCAGCAGTTATGGTCTCACCCGGGGAGAGACCCATTACTTC.

V gene TRBV20-1 combines with J gene TRBJ2-7; D uncertain. This CDR3 is 14 amino acids long. The germline V and J ends were trimmed by 8 bases and 7 bases, with 24 bases remaining between them. CDR1 and CDR2 (germline): DFQATT, SNEGSKA (reference sequence). The CDR3 nucleotides are TGCAGTCCTGGACGACCAGGTGATTATTATGAGCAGTACTTC. Protein product: CSPGRPGDYYEQYF.

Points on this clonotype: A much more abundant neighbour one base away suggests this may be a read error. V is TRBV7-8 and J is TRBJ2-1; D is perhaps TRBD2 (6 bases). CDR1 is SGHVS and CDR2 is FQNEAQ in the germline V gene. This CDR3 contains 16 residues. The chain's CDR3 is CANSLMGGTPSDEQFF. DNA of the CDR3: TGTGCCAACAGCTTAATGGGGGGTACGCCCTCCGATGAGCAGTTCTTC.

This clonotype appeared a single time. An end of the junction differs from the germline gene, which may be a read error. The chain joins TRBV5-4 to TRBJ2-7, with 10 bases aligning to TRBD2. This CDR3 has 17 amino acids. Per germline, CDR1 SGHNT and CDR2 YYREEE (reference sequence). The chain's CDR3 is CASSPGLARVQRGEQYF. As DNA, the CDR3 is TGTGCCAGCAGCCCGGGACTAGCGAGAGTCCAAAGAGGTGAGCAATACTTC.

On this clonotype: The conserved phenylalanine or tryptophan normally closing the CDR3 is absent here, so this likely arose from a read error. The CDR3 DNA follows: TGTGCCAGCGAAGGAGAGAACACTGAAGCTTTCATT. It codes for CASEGENTEAFI. The rearrangement joins TRBV6-2 or TRBV6-3 to TRBJ1-1; D gene unclear. The V and J ends lost 8 bases and 1 base respectively, with 8 bases between them. From germline, CDR1 is MNHEY and CDR2 SVGEGT. The CDR3 extends over 12 amino acids.

About this clonotype: The junction differs from germline at one of its ends, possibly a read error. V is TRBV11-1 and J is TRBJ2-1; 8 positions agree with TRBD1. The CDR3 loop spans 13 amino acids. The germline gives CDR1 SGHAT, CDR2 FQDESV (reference sequence). In DNA, the CDR3 is TGTGTCAGCACCCGACAGGGGATGGGTGAGCAATTCTTC. Amino acids: CVSTRQGMGEQFF.

The V gene is TRBV6-1, the J gene TRBJ1-6; unclear D gene. The V gene lost 2 bases and the J gene lost 18 bases, with 23 bases spanning the gap. Germline V gene sequence: CDR1 MNHNS, CDR2 SASEGT. The CDR3 is made up of 15 amino acids. The chain's CDR3 is CASSEQRANNSTPHF. Here the CDR3 DNA reads TGTGCCAGCAGTGAACAGAGGGCGAATAATTCAACCCCCCACTTT.

As regards this clonotype: The CDR3 does not close with the conserved phenylalanine or tryptophan, likely indicating a read error. The V and J genes are TRBV20-1 and TRBJ2-1; D gene unclear. V dropped 0 bases and J dropped 9 bases, with 9 bases sitting between them. Germline CDR1 DFQATT, CDR2 SNEGSKA (reference sequence). This CDR3 comprises 12 residues. The CDR3, as DNA: TGCAGTGCTAGAGATGTAGAGTGTGAGCAGTTCTTA. This encodes CSARDVECEQFL.